The 11 T cell receptor beta chains presented below share a single source sample, sequenced in a study of STAT3 mutations in large granular lymphocyte leukemia. Whole-study results and caveats: In T-cell large granular lymphocyte leukemia, about half of patients showed multiple immunodominant subclonotypes.

Their antigen targets remain unknown. Here immunoSEQ multiplex PCR was the method, and the copy in TCRdb shows in-frame clones only, minus some. The sample holds under 15,000 clones; about 85% are singletons and the top ten take about half. Sample: peripheral blood mononuclear cells. The origin of the receptors is a man in his fifties or sixties with T-cell large granular lymphocyte leukemia. Some clones in this sample may be carry-over from other donors' samples.

This clone turned up a few times. The genes are TRBV5-6 and TRBJ1-5; TRBD1 aligns across 8 bases. The CDR3 has 16 residues. With 4 bases clipped from V and 5 bases from J, the junction kept 11 bases outside the gene matches. Germline V gene lookup returns CDR1 SGHDT and CDR2 YYEEEE. CDR3 bases: TGTGCCAGCAGCGCGTGGACAGGGAGTTTTGATCAGCCCCAGCATTTT. Protein: CASSAWTGSFDQPQHF.

This clone was observed a few times. This rearrangement joins TRBV7-9 to TRBJ1-6; no clear D gene. V was trimmed by 2 bases and J by 0 bases, leaving 5 bases between them. The CDR3 is 15 residues long. The germline V gene encodes CDR1 SEHNR and CDR2 FQNEAQ (reference sequence). For the CDR3, the DNA is TGTGCCAGCAGCTTACAGAGCTCCTATAATTCACCCCTCCACTTT. Amino acid sequence: CASSLQSSYNSPLHF.

This rearrangement joins TRBV5-1 to TRBJ1-1; D ambiguous. Looked up from germline, CDR1 is SGHRS and CDR2 is YFSETQ. Trimming left V 1 base short and J 1 base short, with 2 bases between. The CDR3 spans 12 residues. CDR3: CASSLKNTEAFF. In DNA, the CDR3 is TGCGCCAGCAGCTTGAAGAACACTGAAGCTTTCTTT.

This chain uses TRBV6-6 with TRBJ2-1; D is undetermined. V lost 7 bases and J lost 0, with 10 bases in between. CDR1 is MNHNY and CDR2 is SVGAGI in the germline V gene (reference sequence). The CDR3 is 14 residues long. CDR3 residues: CASKHHSSYNEQFF. CDR3 DNA sequence: TGTGCCAGCAAACACCATTCCTCCTACAATGAGCAGTTCTTC.

This clone is medium-sized by share. The J gene is TRBJ2-7, the V gene TRBV5-1; possible D gene TRBD1, 5 bases. The CDR3 runs to 14 residues. Trimming pared 4 bases from V and 7 bases from J, leaving 18 bases between. The germline V gene has CDR1 SGHRS and CDR2 YFSETQ. As DNA, the CDR3 is TGCGCCAGCAGCCCATCGGCAGGGTTGGGGGAGCAGTACTTC. Protein product: CASSPSAGLGEQYF.

V and J are TRBV19 and TRBJ2-7; 9 bases are a match to TRBD1. Looked up from germline, CDR1 is LNHDA and CDR2 is SQIVND (reference sequence). The CDR3 is 13 residues long. J gave up 5 bases and V 5 bases, and 4 bases lay outside the gene matches. The CDR3 bases are TGTGCCAGTAGTTTGGACAGGGGAGACGAGCAGTACTTC. It encodes CASSLDRGDEQYF.

The genes are TRBV13 and TRBJ2-7; 7 nucleotides agree with TRBD2. CDR1 and CDR2 (germline): PRHDT, FYEKMQ (reference sequence). This CDR3 is 14 amino acids long. Trimming cost V 5 bases and J 0 bases; bases outside gene matches: 4. CDR3 nucleotides: TGTGCCAGCAGCGAAGCGGGAAGCTCCTACGAGCAGTACTTC. This translates into CASSEAGSSYEQYF. The entire variable domain, with the rest obtained from reference TRBV13 and TRBJ2-7, is as follows: AAGVIQSPRHLIKEKRETATLKCYPIPRHDTVYWYQQGPGQDPQFLISFYEKMQSDKGSIPDRFSAQQFSDYHSELNMSSLELGDSALYFCASSEAGSSYEQYFGPGTRLTVT.

The chain uses TRBV7-2 and TRBJ2-1, with D possibly TRBD2 on 6 matching bases. The V gene's germline CDR1 is SGHTA and CDR2 FQGNSA. The CDR3 contains 13 residues. V lost 2 bases, J lost 8 bases, and 10 bases lay in between. CDR3 residues: CASSLLRGHEQFF. The CDR3 DNA is TGTGCCAGCAGCTTACTGCGGGGCCATGAGCAGTTCTTC.

The chain carries TRBV6-1 and TRBJ2-7; no definite D call. The CDR3 is made up of 14 amino acids. Trimming stripped 4 bases from V and 2 bases from J, with 12 bases between. Germline V lookup: CDR1 MNHNS, CDR2 SASEGT. This CDR3 is CASSGGPVPYEQYF. The CDR3 DNA is TGTGCCAGCAGTGGCGGACCCGTTCCCTACGAGCAGTACTTC.

J is TRBJ2-5 and V is TRBV5-6; a possible D gene is TRBD1 (8 bases). The V end lost 4 bases, the J end lost 7 bases, and 26 bases lay between the germline ends. Per germline, CDR1 SGHDT and CDR2 YYEEEE. The CDR3 consists of 17 residues. Written as DNA, the CDR3 is TGTGCCAGCAGCCCCGGACAGGGTCAGGTCGGCGGGGGGACCCAGTACTTC. This gives the protein CASSPGQGQVGGGTQYF.

This clone was seen only once. The chain combines TRBV30 with TRBJ1-2; D possibly corresponds to TRBD1 (5 bases). Trimming removed 1 base at V and 3 bases at J, with 12 bases between. The CDR3 runs to 14 residues. Germline-derived CDR1 and CDR2 are GTSNPN and SVGIG (reference sequence). The CDR3 loop reads CAWSGQGRYYGYTF. The DNA for the CDR3 is TGTGCCTGGAGTGGGCAGGGAAGATACTATGGCTACACCTTC.